These 16 T cell receptor beta chains came from one sample sequenced in a study of T cell responses to AZD1222 COVID-19 vaccine. Generated by immunoSEQ multiplex PCR, the TCRdb table keeps only in-frame clones and is missing some. The top ten clones hold roughly 3.4% of a sample with about 150,000 clones, 92% of them seen once. Specimen: peripheral blood, collected 28 days after the second AZD1222 dose. The receptors derive from an adult who received the AZD1222 COVID-19 vaccine.

V usage is TRBV3-1 (or the pseudogene TRBV3-2) and J usage is TRBJ2-7; TRBD2 agrees at 11 bases. Germline CDR1 reads LGHDT; CDR2 reads YNNKEL (reference sequence). V dropped 4 bases and J dropped 7; count of bases not matched to a gene: 12. The CDR3 runs 16 residues. This CDR3 reads CASSPNRGTSGREQYF. The CDR3 nucleotides read TGTGCCAGCAGCCCAAACCGGGGAACTAGCGGGAGAGAGCAGTACTTC.

In its sample, this clone was seen once. The gene calls are TRBV5-1 and TRBJ1-1; 8 bases map to TRBD1. The CDR3 sequence is 14 residues long. From germline, CDR1 is SGHRS and CDR2 YFSETQ. Unmatched junction bases numbered 5, after V lost 3 bases and J lost 4 bases. CDR3 sequence reads: CASSSATGGTEAFF. CDR3 coding DNA: TGCGCCAGCAGCTCCGCCACAGGGGGCACTGAAGCTTTCTTT.

In its sample, this clone was seen once. The gene calls are TRBV3-1 (or the pseudogene TRBV3-2) and TRBJ2-7; D is undetermined. The CDR3 is 17 amino acids. Germline V lookup: CDR1 LGHDT, CDR2 YNNKEL (reference sequence). Trimming took off 0 bases at V and 3 bases at J, with 18 bases between the two ends. CDR3 DNA: TGTGCCAGCAGCCAAGATCGTCTCCCGGACGGGCACTACGAGCAGTACTTC. It yields the protein CASSQDRLPDGHYEQYF.

The rearrangement joins TRBV4-3 to TRBJ1-3; the D is unclear. Trimming took off 0 bases at V and 0 bases at J, with 3 bases between the two ends. Germline V gene data show CDR1 as LGHNA and CDR2 as YSLEER. CDR3 length equals 14 residues. This chain's CDR3 is CASSQDYSGNTIYF. The CDR3 DNA reads TGCGCCAGCAGCCAAGATTACTCTGGAAACACCATATATTTT.

V usage is TRBV6-2 or TRBV6-3 and J usage is TRBJ2-7, with a tentative D call TRBD1 (6 bases). CDR3 length: 18 amino acids. Germline V lookup: CDR1 MNHEY, CDR2 SVGEGT. V was trimmed by 6 bases and J by 1 base, leaving 25 bases between them. The CDR3 sequence is CASSPSLFDRKASYEQYF. The CDR3 DNA sequence: TGTGCCAGCAGCCCAAGCCTCTTCGACAGGAAAGCGTCCTACGAGCAGTACTTC.

The rearrangement joins TRBV7-6 to TRBJ2-7; 9 bases fit TRBD2. The CDR3 has 18 residues. CDR1 SGHVS and CDR2 FNYEAQ come from the germline V gene. V trimming: 5 bases; J trimming: 3 bases; junction bases outside the gene matches: 17. In nucleotides, the CDR3 is TGTGCCAGCAGCACCTCGTTAGTAGCGGGAGTCGACAACTACGAGCAGTACTTC. Its translation is CASSTSLVAGVDNYEQYF.

The rearrangement uses TRBV5-4 and TRBJ1-2, with no clear D. The V end was cut by 0 bases, the J end by 1 base, with 10 bases between. Germline values: CDR1 SGHNT, CDR2 YYREEE (reference sequence). This CDR3 spans 15 amino acids. The CDR3 loop is CASSLGHGYNYGYTF. DNA of the CDR3: TGTGCCAGCAGCTTGGGTCATGGGTATAACTATGGCTACACCTTC. Based on the CDR3 plus reference TRBV5-4 and TRBJ1-2, the full variable domain is ETGVTQSPTHLIKTRGQQVTLRCSSQSGHNTVSWYQQALGQGPQFIFQYYREEENGRGNFPPRFSGLQFPNYSSELNVNALELDDSALYLCASSLGHGYNYGYTFGSGTRLTVV.

CDR3 residues: CASSFASGNTGELFF. The CDR3, as DNA: TGTGCCAGCAGCTTCGCTAGCGGCAACACCGGGGAGCTGTTTTTT. The chain links TRBV5-4 to TRBJ2-2, with 7 positions matching TRBD2. The CDR3 length is 15 residues. Germline CDR1 reads SGHNT; CDR2 reads YYREEE (reference sequence). The trim removed 2 bases at V and 2 bases at J, leaving 3 bases unmatched.

This CDR3 reads CASSASTGAWGAKNIQYF. CDR3 in DNA: TGCGCCAGCAGCGCGTCGACAGGGGCCTGGGGAGCCAAAAACATTCAGTACTTC. This rearrangement joins TRBV5-1 to TRBJ2-4; 8 nucleotides match TRBD1. J lost 0 bases, V lost 4 bases, and 12 bases had no gene match. Germline loops: CDR1 SGHRS, CDR2 YFSETQ. This CDR3 is 18 amino acids long.

This clone was seen a single time. V usage is TRBV7-3 and J usage is TRBJ1-6; D perhaps matches TRBD1 (6 bases). V gave up 3 bases and J gave up 9 bases, with 12 bases separating them. The V gene's germline CDR1 is SGHTA and CDR2 FQGTGA. The CDR3 consists of 14 residues. The DNA for the CDR3 is TGTGCCAGCAGCTTTACGGGGGGCGGTTCACCCCTCCACTTT. This encodes CASSFTGGGSPLHF.

The V call is TRBV27, the J call TRBJ1-5; 7 bases match TRBD1. Germline V gene data show CDR1 as MNHEY and CDR2 as SMNVEV (reference sequence). There are 15 residues in the CDR3. V gave up 3 bases and J gave up 6 bases; unmatched junction bases: 8. The CDR3 protein is CASSFGDRASQPQHF. Here the CDR3 DNA reads TGTGCCAGCAGTTTCGGCGACAGGGCAAGTCAGCCCCAGCATTTT.

V usage is TRBV3-1 (or the pseudogene TRBV3-2) and J usage is TRBJ2-2; D is undetermined. V gave up 4 bases and J gave up 7 bases, with 22 bases separating them. Germline V lookup: CDR1 LGHDT, CDR2 YNNKEL (reference sequence). This CDR3 spans 17 amino acids. This CDR3 is CASSPRPSPIRGGELFF. Here the CDR3 DNA reads TGTGCCAGCAGCCCTAGGCCCTCCCCAATAAGAGGCGGGGAGCTGTTTTTT.

The J gene is TRBJ1-4, the V gene TRBV5-1; unclear D gene. Germline V lookup: CDR1 SGHRS, CDR2 YFSETQ. V lost 4 bases, J lost 2 bases, and 12 bases lay in between. The CDR3 spans 15 residues. In DNA, the CDR3 is TGCGCCAGCAGCGGCGGCAGCGGCACTAATGAAAAACTGTTTTTT. This encodes CASSGGSGTNEKLFF.

This clone was recorded only once. The rearrangement uses TRBV3-1 (or the pseudogene TRBV3-2) and TRBJ2-1, with 7 bases fitting TRBD2. CDR1 LGHDT and CDR2 YNNKEL come from the germline V gene (reference sequence). There are 16 residues in the CDR3. The V and J ends lost 8 bases and 2 bases, in that order; junction bases with no gene match: 12. For the CDR3, the DNA is TGTGCCAGCCGTTCTGCGCGGGAGATAACCTACAATGAGCAGTTCTTC. This translates into CASRSAREITYNEQFF.

V is TRBV4-1 and J is TRBJ2-2; D is uncertain. CDR1 and CDR2 from the germline V gene are MGHRA and YSYEKL. The V end was cut by 4 bases, the J end by 0 bases, with 9 bases between. The CDR3 extends over 15 amino acids. The CDR3, as DNA: TGCGCCAGCAGCCGTCATGCCGCGAACACCGGGGAGCTGTTTTTT. Translated, it gives CASSRHAANTGELFF.

The rearrangement joins TRBV27 to TRBJ1-2; no clear D. The CDR3 length is 14 residues. Germline V gene sequence: CDR1 MNHEY, CDR2 SMNVEV (reference sequence). V was clipped by 6 bases and J by 2 bases, with 13 bases between them. CDR3 sequence (DNA): TGTGCCAGCAGCGCCGATGTGCTAAACTATGGCTACACCTTC. This translates into CASSADVLNYGYTF.